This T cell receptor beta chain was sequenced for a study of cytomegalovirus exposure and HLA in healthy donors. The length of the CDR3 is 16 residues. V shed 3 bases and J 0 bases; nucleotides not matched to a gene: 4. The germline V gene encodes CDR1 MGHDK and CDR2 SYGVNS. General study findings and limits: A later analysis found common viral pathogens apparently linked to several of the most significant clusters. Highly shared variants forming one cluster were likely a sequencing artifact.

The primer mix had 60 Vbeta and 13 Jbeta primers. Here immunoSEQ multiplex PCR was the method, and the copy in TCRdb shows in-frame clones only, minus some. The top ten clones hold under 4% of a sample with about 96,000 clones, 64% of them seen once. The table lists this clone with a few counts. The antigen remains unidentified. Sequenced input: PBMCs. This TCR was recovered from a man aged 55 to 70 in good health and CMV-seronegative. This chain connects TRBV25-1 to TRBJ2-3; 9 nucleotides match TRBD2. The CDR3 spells CASSDPTSGSTDTQYF. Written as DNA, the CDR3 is TGTGCCAGCAGTGATCCTACTAGCGGGAGCACAGATACGCAGTATTTT.